These 2 T cell receptor beta chains came from one sample sequenced in a study of blood T cell repertoires in COVID-19. Generated by immunoSEQ multiplex PCR, the TCRdb table keeps only in-frame clones and is missing some. The profile shows about 300,000 clones, more than 80% of them singletons. Sequences were obtained from peripheral blood. All receptors come from a young man who had recovered from COVID-19.

The CDR3, as DNA: TGTGCCAGCAGTTACCCAACGCGTGCCGGGGAGCTGTTTTTT. Amino acids: CASSYPTRAGELFF. The chain uses TRBV6-6 and TRBJ2-2; D gene ambiguous. Looked up from germline, CDR1 is MNHNY and CDR2 is SVGAGI (reference sequence). The CDR3 spans 14 residues. Trimming stripped 2 bases from V and 6 bases from J, with 10 bases between.

The chain carries TRBV11-2 and TRBJ1-1, with 8 bases fitting TRBD1. The V gene end was trimmed by 5 bases and the J gene end by 4 bases; junction bases not matched to a gene: 9. The V gene's germline CDR1 is SGHAT and CDR2 FQNNGV. The CDR3 consists of 15 residues. The CDR3 loop is CASSGGGQGGTEAFF. The DNA for the CDR3 is TGTGCCAGCAGCGGAGGTGGACAGGGAGGCACTGAAGCTTTCTTT.